These T cell receptor beta chains were read from a single sample in a study of cytomegalovirus exposure and HLA in healthy donors. Sequencing was performed with immunoSEQ multiplex PCR; in TCRdb, only in-frame clones are kept and a portion is missing. Found here are 150,000 to 200,000 clones, 75% to 80% of them singletons; the top ten hold approximately 2.9%. Sequenced material: PBMCs. The receptors stem from a woman between 40 and 55 years old in good health and CMV-seropositive. Each CDR3 is given with its conserved first and last residue. D genes are given only for firm matches. The size field is filled for only some rows; it gives once, few, many or a size class.

NA,TRBV5-4,NA,TRBJ1-2,CASSRADSNYGYTF,TGTGCCAGCAGCCGTGCAGACTCTAACTATGGCTACACCTTC
NA,TRBV6-5,NA,TRBJ1-2,CASSSGQNYGYTF,TGTGCCAGCAGTTCTGGACAGAACTATGGCTACACCTTC
TRBD1,TRBV18,NA,TRBJ2-3,CASSPRDRNTDTQYF,TGTGCCAGCTCACCGAGGGACAGGAACACAGATACGCAGTATTTT
NA,TRBV21-1,NA,TRBJ2-5,CASSKESLQETQYF,TGTGCCAGCAGCAAAGAAAGCCTCCAAGAGACCCAGTACTTC
NA,TRBV10-2,once,TRBJ1-5,CASSESTQNQPQHF,TGCGCCAGCAGTGAGTCAACACAGAATCAGCCCCAGCATTTT
TRBD1,TRBV2,once,TRBJ2-3,CASRGQGTDTQYF,TGTGCCAGCAGAGGACAGGGGACAGATACGCAGTATTTT
TRBD1,TRBV7-2,NA,TRBJ1-2,CASSPGPGTGVRGYTF,TGTGCCAGCAGCCCCGGGCCCGGGACAGGGGTTCGTGGCTACACCTTC
NA,TRBV30,NA,TRBJ2-5,CAWSLETQYF,TGTGCCTGGAGTCTTGAGACCCAGTACTTC
NA,TRBV7-9,NA,TRBJ1-5,CASSLGRADYSNQPQHF,TGTGCCAGCAGCTTAGGCAGGGCTGATTATAGCAATCAGCCCCAGCATTTT
NA,TRBV30,NA,TRBJ1-5,CAWTGDSNQPQHF,TGTGCCTGGACGGGGGATAGCAATCAGCCCCAGCATTTT
TRBD2,TRBV7-2,NA,TRBJ2-3,CASSSRSGGAQDTQYF,TGTGCCAGCAGCTCCCGTAGCGGGGGGGCCCAAGATACGCAGTATTTT
NA,TRBV11-2,NA,TRBJ2-2,CASSFLGQNTGELFF,TGTGCCAGCAGCTTCCTCGGACAGAACACCGGGGAGCTGTTTTTT
TRBD2,TRBV6-5,NA,TRBJ2-1,CASSREGSGSNEQFF,TGTGCCAGCAGTAGGGAGGGTAGCGGTAGCAATGAGCAGTTCTTC
NA,TRBV19,NA,TRBJ1-2,CASRSSGANGYTF,TGTGCCAGTAGGTCCTCAGGGGCAAATGGCTACACCTTC
NA,TRBV25-1,NA,TRBJ2-3,CASSELQGWTDTQYF,TGTGCCAGCAGTGAACTACAGGGATGGACAGATACGCAGTATTTT
TRBD1,TRBV28,NA,TRBJ2-7,CASSTPRQGARDEQYF,TGTGCCAGCAGTACCCCGCGACAGGGGGCTAGGGACGAGCAGTACTTC
NA,TRBV16,NA,TRBJ1-1,CASSQFGDTEAFF,TGTGCCAGCAGCCAATTCGGTGACACTGAAGCTTTCTTT
NA,TRBV9,NA,TRBJ2-5,CASSVSGRGQETQYF,TGTGCCAGCAGCGTCAGCGGACGGGGGCAAGAGACCCAGTACTTC
NA,TRBV7-2,NA,TRBJ1-5,CASSLRAGDQPQHF,TGTGCCAGCAGCTTACGGGCAGGGGATCAGCCCCAGCATTTT
TRBD1,TRBV6-5,NA,TRBJ1-2,CASSYRDRGNYGYTF,TGTGCCAGCAGTTATCGGGACAGGGGGAACTATGGCTACACCTTC
NA,TRBV6-6,NA,TRBJ1-4,CASTGGKDNEKLFF,TGTGCCAGCACTGGAGGGAAAGATAATGAAAAACTGTTTTTT
TRBD2,TRBV4-1,NA,TRBJ2-5,CASSQEGGTSIPQYF,TGCGCCAGCAGCCAAGAAGGTGGGACTAGCATCCCCCAGTACTTC
TRBD2,TRBV7-9,NA,TRBJ2-1,CASSPPGLAGGREQFF,TGTGCCAGCAGCCCCCCGGGACTAGCGGGAGGCAGAGAGCAGTTCTTC
NA,TRBV10-1,NA,TRBJ1-1,CASSGGGDGTEAFF,TGCGCCAGCAGTGGGGGAGGGGACGGCACTGAAGCTTTCTTT
NA,TRBV5-1,NA,TRBJ2-1,CASSLAKRGSYNEQFF,TGCGCCAGCAGCTTGGCCAAACGGGGCTCCTACAATGAGCAGTTCTTC
NA,TRBV30,NA,TRBJ2-3,CAWSWASPTDTQYF,TGTGCCTGGAGTTGGGCTAGCCCCACAGATACGCAGTATTTT
NA,TRBV27,NA,TRBJ2-2,CASTLMGPSTGELFF,TGTGCCAGCACCCTTATGGGGCCATCCACCGGGGAGCTGTTTTTT
NA,TRBV7-2,few,TRBJ1-5,CASSFAGNQPQHF,TGTGCCAGCAGCTTCGCCGGGAATCAGCCCCAGCATTTT
TRBD1,TRBV2,NA,TRBJ2-2,CASDRDANTGELFF,TGTGCCAGCGACAGGGACGCGAACACCGGGGAGCTGTTTTTT
NA,TRBV14,NA,TRBJ2-1,CASSPRTGLGYNEQFF,TGTGCCAGCAGCCCTCGGACGGGGTTGGGATACAATGAGCAGTTCTTC
NA,TRBV2,NA,TRBJ1-1,CASSSSGRRTEAFF,TGTGCCAGCTCGAGTTCGGGTCGGAGGACTGAAGCTTTCTTT
TRBD1,TRBV5-1,NA,TRBJ1-2,CASSLEQGKNGYTF,TGCGCCAGCAGCTTGGAACAGGGGAAAAATGGCTACACCTTC